Below are 2 T cell receptor beta chains sequenced from a single sample in a study of T cells in Graves' hyperthyroidism and ophthalmopathy. It was RNA transcripts that yielded the amplified TCR beta CDR3 regions. HTBI primers were used for first-round RT-PCR of the TCR CDR3. TCRdb passed the multiplex PCR reads through MiXCR, listing each CDR3 protein once. The sample contains hundreds of thousands of distinct CDR3 sequences, around 20% of which appear only once. Sequencing used blood. The receptors originated from a man aged 35-49 years with Graves' ophthalmopathy.

Ten or more counts support this clonotype. The chain's CDR3 is CASSRQEETQYF. As DNA, the CDR3 is TGTGCCAGCTCAAGGCAGGAAGAGACCCAGTACTTC. The chain joins TRBV18 to TRBJ2-5, with no clear D. CDR1 and CDR2 from the germline V gene are KGHSH and LQKENI. The CDR3 runs to 12 residues. The ends were cut back, 5 bases at V and 3 bases at J, with 7 bases in the middle. Together with reference TRBV18 and TRBJ2-5, the CDR3 gives the full variable domain: NAGVMQNPRHLVRRRGQEARLRCSPMKGHSHVYWYRQLPEEGLKFMVYLQKENIIDESGMPKERFSAEFPKEGPSILRIQQVVRGDSAAYFCASSRQEETQYFGPGTRLLVL.

The gene calls are TRBV27 and TRBJ2-2; 10 bases are a match to TRBD1. V was pared by 5 bases and J by 0 bases, with 6 bases of the junction left unmatched. The CDR3 has 17 amino acids. Germline loops: CDR1 MNHEY, CDR2 SMNVEV (reference sequence). The CDR3 spells CASSVRGTGANTGELFF. The CDR3 nucleotides are TGTGCCAGCAGTGTACGGGGGACAGGGGCGAACACCGGGGAGCTGTTTTTT.